This T cell receptor beta chain was sequenced during a study of T cell repertoires in cytomegalovirus infection. Turning to the study itself: The public TCR beta signatures pointed to both CMV infection and matching HLA type. Findings and caveats of the study: The response measured ex vivo was dominated by TCR beta clonotypes (HLA-C-restricted and CMV-specific).

Germline V lookup: CDR1 SGHTA, CDR2 FQGNSA. This CDR3 is 14 amino acids long. V lost 2 bases, J lost 10 bases, and 12 bases lay in between. The table lists this clonotype with many counts. Its antigen is still unknown. TCRdb reprocessed the reads via MiXCR and lists one record per CDR3 protein. Among 110,000 or so distinct CDR3 sequences listed, roughly 30% were seen once. The sequenced sample was CD8+ T cells from cultured PBMCs, obtained from culture after CMV antigen stimulation. The receptor's source is a human donor in good health (CMV status not recorded). Some clones in this sample may be carry-over from other donors' samples. The chain links TRBV7-2 to TRBJ1-6; D is perhaps TRBD1 (6 bases). CDR3 loop: CASSLRAGDSPLHF. Written as DNA, the CDR3 is TGTGCCAGCAGCTTACGGGCAGGGGACTCACCCCTCCACTTT.